What follows are 25 T cell receptor beta chains derived from one specimen sequenced in a study of PD-1 blockade in classical Hodgkin lymphoma. Each patient's relapse followed autologous stem cell transplantation, and brentuximab vedotin exposure varied. TCRdb's table, derived via immunoSEQ multiplex PCR, lists solely in-frame clones and lacks some. The sample consists of about 110,000 clones, about 88% of them appearing once. The starting material was peripheral blood mononuclear cells (PBMCs), obtained before the second cycle of nivolumab. The receptor set was obtained from a human donor with classical Hodgkin lymphoma.

This chain connects TRBV10-2 to TRBJ2-5, with 12 bases fitting TRBD2. Germline CDR1 is WSHSY and CDR2 is SAAADI. V lost 6 bases and J lost 1; bases outside the gene matches: 6. The CDR3 is 16 amino acids. CDR3 coding DNA: TGCGCCAGCAGCTGGGGGACTAGCGGGTTCCAAGAGACCCAGTACTTC. This sequence encodes CASSWGTSGFQETQYF.

This chain uses TRBV2 with TRBJ2-7, with 7 bases fitting TRBD1. Looked up from germline, CDR1 is SNHLY and CDR2 is FYNNEI. The V gene end was trimmed by 6 bases and the J gene end by 6 bases; junction bases not matched to a gene: 5. The CDR3 contains 12 residues. The CDR3 DNA follows: TGTGCCAGCAGCCAAGACAGGGCCGAGCAGTACTTC. It is translated as CASSQDRAEQYF.

This chain links TRBV2 with TRBJ1-2; D is perhaps TRBD1 (6 bases). The CDR3 spans 14 residues. V was cut by 8 bases and J by 4 bases, with 17 bases left in between. CDR1 SNHLY and CDR2 FYNNEI come from the germline V gene. Here the CDR3 DNA reads TGTGCCAGCGGTCGGGGGGCAGAAGGCTATGGCTACACCTTC. As protein: CASGRGAEGYGYTF.

The chain uses TRBV11-3 and TRBJ2-2; TRBD2 might be the D (5 bases). Trimming took off 4 bases at V and 7 bases at J, with 16 bases between the two ends. In germline, CDR1 is SGHNT, CDR2 YENEEA. The CDR3 covers 15 residues. As DNA, the CDR3 is TGTGCCAGCAGCTCAGATGGGCGGGTGGACGGGGAGCTGTTTTTT. Protein: CASSSDGRVDGELFF.

V usage is TRBV5-1 and J usage is TRBJ1-2; D remains unclear. This CDR3 is 16 amino acids long. V lost 0 bases and J 2 bases, leaving 14 bases between the germline ends. From germline, CDR1 is SGHRS and CDR2 YFSETQ. CDR3 bases: TGCGCCAGCAGCTTGGCCTCAGGCGAATTAAACTATGGCTACACCTTC. It is translated as CASSLASGELNYGYTF.

The CDR3 sequence: CASSPRFSGTQETQYF. The CDR3 nucleotides are TGTGCCAGCTCACCACGGTTTAGCGGGACTCAAGAGACCCAGTACTTC. The chain combines TRBV18 with TRBJ2-5; 8 nucleotides line up with TRBD2. V shed 1 base, J shed 2 bases, and the junction held 6 bases outside the gene matches. CDR1 KGHSH and CDR2 LQKENI come from the germline V gene. The length of the CDR3 is 16 residues.

V usage is TRBV7-9 and J usage is TRBJ2-5; 9 positions agree with TRBD1. Germline values: CDR1 SEHNR, CDR2 FQNEAQ (reference sequence). This CDR3 spans 14 amino acids. The ends lost 5 bases at V and 2 bases at J; junction bases unmatched: 3. The CDR3 DNA reads TGTGCCAGCAGCCTTGGGACAGGGCAAGAGACCCAGTACTTC. Its protein product is CASSLGTGQETQYF.

The J gene is TRBJ1-5, the V gene TRBV6-6; 8 bases align to TRBD1. The CDR3 loop spans 15 amino acids. After removal of 5 bases from V and 1 base from J, the junction contained 4 bases not matched to a gene. In germline, CDR1 is MNHNY, CDR2 SVGAGI (reference sequence). This CDR3 reads CASSTDRGSNQPQHF. The CDR3 DNA is TGTGCCAGCAGTACCGACAGGGGCAGCAATCAGCCCCAGCATTTT.

This chain links TRBV14 with TRBJ2-1; 9 bases fit TRBD2. CDR1 is SGHDN, CDR2 FVKESK, per germline. The CDR3 extends over 20 amino acids. The junction had 26 bases not matched to a gene; V was cut back by 6 bases and J by 8 bases. The CDR3 is CASSPKMSSVGGLARDEQFF. The CDR3 nucleotides read TGTGCCAGCAGTCCCAAGATGAGTTCCGTGGGCGGACTAGCGCGTGATGAGCAGTTCTTC. The variable domain in full, with the rest retrieved from reference TRBV14 and TRBJ2-1, is EAGVTQFPSHSVIEKGQTVTLRCDPISGHDNLYWYRRVMGKEIKFLLHFVKESKQDESGMPNNRFLAERTGGTYSTLKVQPAELEDSGVYFCASSPKMSSVGGLARDEQFFGPGTRLTVL.

V and J are TRBV7-6 and TRBJ2-5; D is uncertain. V was cut by 5 bases and J by 4 bases, with 11 bases left in between. Germline lookup yields CDR1 SGHVS and CDR2 FNYEAQ. This CDR3 is built from 13 residues. The CDR3 here is CASSGMGRETQYF. Written as DNA, the CDR3 is TGTGCCAGCAGCGGGATGGGTCGAGAGACCCAGTACTTC.

This sequence joins TRBV19 and TRBJ2-7, with 8 bases fitting TRBD1. Germline V gives CDR1 LNHDA, CDR2 SQIVND (reference sequence). The CDR3 consists of 15 residues. V lost 4 bases and J lost 2; bases outside the gene matches: 7. The CDR3 protein is CASSTQGAETYEQYF. Here the CDR3 DNA reads TGTGCCAGTAGTACCCAGGGGGCAGAAACCTACGAGCAGTACTTC.

This chain joins TRBV19 and TRBJ2-7, with D perhaps matching TRBD2 (5 bases). Germline V gene lookup returns CDR1 LNHDA and CDR2 SQIVND (reference sequence). V was pared by 1 base and J by 0 bases, with 7 bases between. The CDR3 is 14 residues long. The CDR3: CASSIAEGSYEQYF. The CDR3 region has the DNA TGTGCCAGTAGTATAGCCGAGGGCTCCTACGAGCAGTACTTC.

The chain links TRBV4-3 to TRBJ1-2; the D gene is possibly TRBD1 (5 bases). V dropped 6 bases and J dropped 4 bases, with 18 bases sitting between them. The germline V gene encodes CDR1 LGHNA and CDR2 YSLEER. This CDR3 has 15 amino acids. The chain's CDR3 is CASSPNLRGIYGYTF. CDR3 sequence (DNA): TGCGCCAGCAGTCCCAATTTGCGGGGGATCTATGGCTACACCTTC.

V and J are TRBV29-1 and TRBJ1-1; 9 nucleotides line up with TRBD1. The junction had 7 bases not matched to a gene; V was cut back by 4 bases and J by 1 base. CDR1 and CDR2 from the germline V gene are SQVTM and ANQGSEA. The CDR3 extends over 15 amino acids. In nucleotides, the CDR3 is TGCAGCGTTGCCGGGGACAGGGCAAAGAACACTGAAGCTTTCTTT. This translates into CSVAGDRAKNTEAFF. The entire variable domain, with the rest obtained from reference TRBV29-1 and TRBJ1-1, is as follows: SAVISQKPSRDICQRGTSLTIQCQVDSQVTMMFWYRQQPGQSLTLIATANQGSEATYESGFVIDKFPISRPNLTFSTLTVSNMSPEDSSIYLCSVAGDRAKNTEAFFGQGTRLTVV.

The genes are TRBV30 and TRBJ2-5, with a possible D match to TRBD2 (6 bases). Germline V gene sequence: CDR1 GTSNPN, CDR2 SVGIG (reference sequence). CDR3 length: 13 residues. V dropped 2 bases and J dropped 1 base, with 8 bases sitting between them. The CDR3 DNA reads as TGTGCCTGGAGTTCGGGACTCCAAGAGACCCAGTACTTC. Protein sequence: CAWSSGLQETQYF.

The chain joins TRBV11-3 to TRBJ2-3, with D maybe TRBD1 (6 bases). V was pared by 2 bases and J by 2 bases, with 11 bases between. CDR1 SGHNT and CDR2 YENEEA come from the germline V gene. CDR3 length: 15 residues. The CDR3, as DNA: TGTGCCAGCAGCTTACTAGGGGGATACACAGATACGCAGTATTTT. Encoded protein: CASSLLGGYTDTQYF.

The chain carries TRBV28 and TRBJ1-1; D unclear. V lost 4 bases and J 8 bases, leaving 20 bases between the germline ends. This CDR3 contains 15 residues. CDR1 is MDHEN, CDR2 SYDVKM, per germline. CDR3 sequence: CASSSKPSRWVEAFF. The CDR3 bases are TGTGCCAGCAGTTCCAAACCTTCCAGATGGGTGGAAGCTTTCTTT. The full variable domain, completed using reference TRBV28 and TRBJ1-1, is DVKVTQSSRYLVKRTGEKVFLECVQDMDHENMFWYRQDPGLGLRLIYFSYDVKMKEKGDIPEGYSVSREKKERFSLILESASTNQTSMYLCASSSKPSRWVEAFFGQGTRLTVV.

The chain has TRBV10-3 and TRBJ2-3; D remains unclear. Germline V gene lookup returns CDR1 ENHRY and CDR2 SYGVKD. Trimming took off 8 bases at V and 2 bases at J, with 5 bases between the two ends. The CDR3 is 11 residues long. The CDR3 nucleotides read TGTGCCATCGGCCTCACAGATACGCAGTATTTT. This encodes CAIGLTDTQYF.

The chain links TRBV29-1 to TRBJ1-1; 11 bases align to TRBD1. Germline values: CDR1 SQVTM, CDR2 ANQGSEA. Trimming took 4 bases from V and 11 from J; bases not matched to a gene: 9. This CDR3 contains 13 residues. Here the CDR3 reads CSVVRDRGRGAFF. The CDR3 DNA is TGCAGCGTTGTCCGGGACAGGGGGAGAGGGGCTTTCTTT.

The chain links TRBV30 to TRBJ1-5, with TRBD1 as a possible D gene (5 bases). Trimming shortened V by 3 bases and J by 3 bases, and 15 bases separated the two germline ends. CDR3 size: 15 residues. CDR1 and CDR2 from the germline V gene are GTSNPN and SVGIG (reference sequence). CDR3 coding DNA: TGTGCCTGGAGGGCTCCGGGGGGGATCAATCAGCCCCAGCATTTT. This gives the protein CAWRAPGGINQPQHF.

J is TRBJ2-1 and V is TRBV30; tentative D call: TRBD1 (6 bases). This CDR3 has 13 residues. Trimming pared 0 bases from V and 7 bases from J, leaving 10 bases between. Germline CDR1 and CDR2: GTSNPN and SVGIG (reference sequence). CDR3 nucleotides: TGTGCCTGGAGTGTAGGGACACGGAATGAGCAGTTCTTC. Translated: CAWSVGTRNEQFF.

This clone was seen a single time. The chain recombines TRBV19 with TRBJ2-5; weak D call: TRBD2 (6 bases). Germline CDR1 is LNHDA and CDR2 is SQIVND (reference sequence). CDR3 length: 13 residues. V was pared by 5 bases and J by 5 bases, with 12 bases between. The CDR3 DNA follows: TGTGCCAGTAGTGGGTCAGGAGGGGAGACCCAGTACTTC. As protein: CASSGSGGETQYF.

This clone was picked up one time. The rearrangement links TRBV5-5 to TRBJ1-5; D ambiguous. Trimming pared 2 bases from V and 0 bases from J, leaving 18 bases between. The germline gives CDR1 SGHKS, CDR2 YYEKEE (reference sequence). The CDR3 runs 18 residues. This chain's CDR3 is CASSFGSRVGYSNQPQHF. CDR3 in DNA: TGTGCCAGCAGCTTCGGATCCAGAGTCGGCTATAGCAATCAGCCCCAGCATTTT.

The chain joins TRBV2 to TRBJ1-2; D perhaps matches TRBD1 (5 bases). The CDR3 covers 17 residues. Per the germline V gene, CDR1 is SNHLY and CDR2 is FYNNEI. The germline V and J ends were trimmed by 3 bases and 8 bases, with 25 bases remaining between them. The CDR3 is CASSDLGQGGFERGYTF. The CDR3 bases are TGTGCCAGCAGTGACCTCGGGCAGGGAGGATTTGAGAGAGGCTACACCTTC. The full variable domain, in which reference TRBV2 and TRBJ1-2 provide the parts outside the CDR3, is EPEVTQTPSHQVTQMGQEVILRCVPISNHLYFYWYRQILGQKVEFLVSFYNNEISEKSEIFDDQFSVERPDGSNFTLKIRSTKLEDSAMYFCASSDLGQGGFERGYTFGSGTRLTVV.

This chain uses TRBV27 with TRBJ2-1; 14 nucleotides align to TRBD2. This CDR3 is 19 amino acids long. With V trimmed by 5 bases and J by 0 bases, 9 bases remained unmatched. Germline V gene sequence: CDR1 MNHEY, CDR2 SMNVEV (reference sequence). As DNA, the CDR3 is TGTGCCAGCAGTCGGGTCGGGACTAGCGGGGGAAGCTCCTACAATGAGCAGTTCTTC. Protein product: CASSRVGTSGGSSYNEQFF.